Listed below are T cell receptor beta chains from one sample, sequenced in a study of blood T cell repertoires in COVID-19. Some clones are missing from TCRdb's copy, which holds only in-frame ones; the method was immunoSEQ multiplex PCR. In the table there are 200,000 to 250,000 clones, roughly nine tenths of which are singletons. Material: PBMCs or T cells enriched from blood (not recorded which). The receptors originated from a man aged 25 to 45 who had recovered from COVID-19. CDR3s include the opening cysteine and the closing phenylalanine or tryptophan. Each record gives: clone size, J gene, D gene, V gene, CDR3 DNA, CDR3 protein. A D gene is named only where the DNA matches it firmly. Size is omitted from some rows. Given values are once, few, many or a class for expanded clones.

- | TRBJ1-6 | TRBD1 | TRBV27 | TGTGCCAGCAGACTAGGACAGGGCTACGATTCACCCCTCCACTTT | CASRLGQGYDSPLHF
many | TRBJ1-3 | - | TRBV4-3 | TGCGCCAGCAGCCAAGATCAGGTTTCGAGCTCTGGAAACACCATATATTTT | CASSQDQVSSSGNTIYF
few | TRBJ1-4 | TRBD1 | TRBV7-9 | TGTGCCAGCAGCTTCACGGACAGGGATGAAAAACTGTTTTTT | CASSFTDRDEKLFF
- | TRBJ2-3 | TRBD2 | TRBV19 | TGTGCCAGTACCCCGTGGACTAGCGCCGACGGTACGCAGTATTTT | CASTPWTSADGTQYF
- | TRBJ1-2 | - | TRBV25-1 | TGTGCCAGCAGTGAACCGACAGGCGCTAACTATGGCTACACCTTC | CASSEPTGANYGYTF
- | TRBJ2-2 | - | TRBV9 | TGTGCCAGCAGCGCCCACAGGGTTCGGTCCGGGGAGCTGTTTTTT | CASSAHRVRSGELFF
- | TRBJ2-1 | - | TRBV18 | TGTGCCAGCTCACCGGGAGAGAACAATGAGCAGTTCTTC | CASSPGENNEQFF
- | TRBJ1-2 | - | TRBV5-4 | TGTGCCAGCAGCCCAAAATCGACAGGTGATGGCTACACCTTC | CASSPKSTGDGYTF
- | TRBJ2-2 | - | TRBV10-3 | TGTGCCATCACCGAGGAGCTCCCCGGGACACCTAACACCGGGGAGCTGTTTTTT | CAITEELPGTPNTGELFF
- | TRBJ1-1 | - | TRBV18 | TGTGCCAGCTCCCCCAGGGTCTCGGACACTGAAGCTTTCTTT | CASSPRVSDTEAFF
- | TRBJ2-1 | TRBD2 | TRBV5-6 | TGTGCCAGCAGCTTGAGCTCTAGCGGGGAACAGTTCTTC | CASSLSSSGEQFF
- | TRBJ1-2 | - | TRBV7-2 | TGTGCCAGCAGCTTGGGACTTCCCGGTATTTATGGCTACACCTTC | CASSLGLPGIYGYTF
- | TRBJ2-2 | - | TRBV29-1 | TGCAGCGTTGGTCTTTACGCGTCGGCCGGGGAGCTGTTTTTT | CSVGLYASAGELFF
- | TRBJ1-1 | TRBD1 | TRBV2 | TGTGCCAGCAGAGGGACAGGGCTGGACACTGAAGCTTTCTTT | CASRGTGLDTEAFF
- | TRBJ2-5 | - | TRBV7-9 | TGTGCCAGCAGCTTAGTAGGAGGCGCGACCCAGTACTTC | CASSLVGGATQYF
- | TRBJ2-3 | - | TRBV29-1 | TGCAGCGTTGAGGGGGGGGCTACTAGCACAGATACGCAGTATTTT | CSVEGGATSTDTQYF
- | TRBJ2-1 | TRBD2 | TRBV4-1 | TGCGCCAGCAGCTCAGGGGGAGGACTAGCGGCATCGGCCTCCTACAATGAGCAGTTCTTC | CASSSGGGLAASASYNEQFF
- | TRBJ2-7 | TRBD1 | TRBV7-9 | TGTGCCAGCAGCTTTGAAACAGGGGAGAGCCACGAGCAGTACTTC | CASSFETGESHEQYF
- | TRBJ2-1 | TRBD1 | TRBV4-1 | TGCGCCAGCAGCCAACCCATAGACAGGGGGCGATTCAATGAGCAGTTCTTC | CASSQPIDRGRFNEQFF
- | TRBJ2-1 | - | TRBV5-4 | TGTGCCAGCAGCTTGGCCCGAGGCTCTCCGTTCTTC | CASSLARGSPFF
- | TRBJ2-3 | TRBD1 | TRBV5-1 | TGCGCCAGCAGCTTTTCGACAGGGCCGACCACAGATACGCAGTATTTT | CASSFSTGPTTDTQYF
few | TRBJ2-7 | TRBD2 | TRBV3-1/TRBV3-2 | TGTGCCAGCAGCCAAGTGAATAGCGGGAGCAAGCAGTACTTC | CASSQVNSGSKQYF
- | TRBJ2-1 | TRBD2 | TRBV19 | TGTGCCAGTAGTACCCCGGGACTAGCGGGCAATGAGCAGTTCTTC | CASSTPGLAGNEQFF
- | TRBJ1-3 | - | TRBV7-2 | TGTGCCAGCAGCTTAAACGCCCCGAGCTCTGGAAACACCATATATTTT | CASSLNAPSSGNTIYF
few | TRBJ1-5 | TRBD1 | TRBV2 | TGTGCCAGCAGTGAAACAGGGGCCCAGCCCCAGCATTTT | CASSETGAQPQHF
few | TRBJ1-1 | - | TRBV7-6 | TGTGCCAGCAGCTTACGGGAGAGGGCCGGAGTGAACACTGAAGCTTTCTTT | CASSLRERAGVNTEAFF
- | TRBJ2-5 | TRBD2 | TRBV7-6 | TGTGCCAGCAGCACAAACTCCGGGACTAGCCAAGAGACCCAGTACTTC | CASSTNSGTSQETQYF
once | TRBJ2-2 | TRBD2 | TRBV7-6 | TGTGCCAGCACCCCGGGGGGAGGGAACGGGGAGCTGTTTTTT | CASTPGGGNGELFF
- | TRBJ1-4 | - | TRBV6-5 | TGTGCCAGCAGTTACTCCGGGTGGGCTAATGAAAAACTGTTTTTT | CASSYSGWANEKLFF
- | TRBJ2-2 | - | TRBV2 | TGTGCCAGCAGTGGCCAGGGGATTACGAACACCGGGGAGCTGTTTTTT | CASSGQGITNTGELFF
- | TRBJ2-7 | TRBD1 | TRBV5-1 | TGCGCCAGCAGCATAACAAGACAGGGGGATTGGGAGCAGTACTTC | CASSITRQGDWEQYF
- | TRBJ1-1 | - | TRBV7-8 | TGTGCCAGCAGCTTCTACGCTAACACTGAAGCTTTCTTT | CASSFYANTEAFF
- | TRBJ2-5 | TRBD2 | TRBV7-9 | TGTGCCAGCAGCTTAGAGGGACTAGGTATCCAAGAGACCCAGTACTTC | CASSLEGLGIQETQYF
- | TRBJ1-6 | TRBD1 | TRBV19 | TGTGCCAGTAGTCCCATGGGGACAGGGGGCAACTTCTCACCCCTCCACTTT | CASSPMGTGGNFSPLHF
- | TRBJ1-3 | - | TRBV30 | TGTGCCTGTTCACTGATCTCTGGAAACACCATATATTTT | CACSLISGNTIYF
- | TRBJ1-1 | - | TRBV7-2 | TGTGCCAGCAGCGAAGAAGCGAGGAAGGCTTTCTTT | CASSEEARKAFF
- | TRBJ2-5 | TRBD2 | TRBV29-1 | TGCAGCGCCGGAGCCGGGAGGGCCAACCAAGAGACCCAGTACTTC | CSAGAGRANQETQYF
- | TRBJ2-1 | - | TRBV18 | TGTGCCAGCTCACCACCTTGGCGACTAGTCTCCCTTTCCTACAATGAGCAGTTCTTC | CASSPPWRLVSLSYNEQFF
- | TRBJ1-1 | - | TRBV29-1 | TGCAGCGTCCACCGGACAGCGAACACTGAAGCTTTCTTT | CSVHRTANTEAFF
- | TRBJ2-6 | - | TRBV27 | TGTGCCAGCAGTTCCCTCTCTGGGGCCAACGTCCTGACTTTC | CASSSLSGANVLTF
- | TRBJ2-3 | TRBD2 | TRBV3-1/TRBV3-2 | TGTGCCAGCAGCCCGACTAGCGGGGCAGATACGCAGTATTTT | CASSPTSGADTQYF
- | TRBJ1-2 | TRBD1 | TRBV4-1 | TGCGCCAGCAGCCACCCGGGACAGGGAAATGGCTACACCTTC | CASSHPGQGNGYTF
once | TRBJ2-7 | TRBD1 | TRBV11-3 | TGTGCCAGCAGCCGCGGACAGGGCCGCGAGAAGTACTTC | CASSRGQGREKYF
- | TRBJ2-1 | - | TRBV3-1/TRBV3-2 | TGTGCCAGCAGCCAAGATTCTAGGTCCGTTGGGAATGAGCAGTTCTTC | CASSQDSRSVGNEQFF
once | TRBJ1-6 | - | TRBV7-2 | TGTGCCAGCAGCTCAACCGGGGGGGTGGGCGGCTGGCACTTT | CASSSTGGVGGWHF
- | TRBJ1-1 | - | TRBV30 | TGTGCCTGGAACCTACAGGGTCTTCGAGCTTTCTTT | CAWNLQGLRAFF
- | TRBJ2-1 | TRBD2 | TRBV6-5 | TGTGCCAGCACGACTAGCGGGAATTATGAGCAGTTCTTC | CASTTSGNYEQFF